This T cell receptor (beta chain) came from a study of cytomegalovirus exposure and HLA in healthy donors. Study-wide findings and caveats: The HLA-A and HLA-B alleles of most subjects were reportedly predicted accurately from TCR beta sequences.

Germline V gene data show CDR1 as MNHEY and CDR2 as SMNVEV (reference sequence). The trim removed 5 bases at V and 6 bases at J, leaving 6 bases unmatched. The CDR3 has 15 amino acids. A few counts support this clone. Its antigen is as yet unknown. The PCR ran on 60 Vbeta and 13 Jbeta primers. Libraries were prepared by immunoSEQ multiplex PCR; TCRdb keeps only in-frame clonotypes and omits some of them. The table lists roughly 190,000 clones, about 85% of them singletons. The gene calls are TRBV27 and TRBJ2-7; 14 bases align to TRBD2. The sequencing input was PBMCs. The TCR originated in a woman between 45 and 65 years old in good health and CMV-seronegative. Written as DNA, the CDR3 is TGTGCCAGCAGTCCCGGGACTAGCGGGAGTGCCGAGCAGTACTTC. It yields the protein CASSPGTSGSAEQYF.